This is a list of T cell receptor beta chains from one sample in a study of CD8+CD57+ T cells in acquired aplastic anemia. TCRdb reanalysed the reads using MiXCR and keeps one entry per CDR3 protein. The sample yields under 500,000 distinct CDR3 sequences, about a third seen once. Material: sorted CD4+, CD8+, or CD8+CD57+ T cells (not recorded which) from PBMCs. These receptors all stem from a human donor with aplastic anemia. Both conserved end residues are part of each CDR3. D genes are given only for firm matches. Size values are once, few and many counts, or a class for expanded clones, and some rows have none.

v_call	j_call	d_call	cdr3_length	clone_size	cdr3_nt	cdr3_aa
TRBV19	TRBJ2-7	TRBD1	17	-	TGTGCCACTTCTGGACAGGGGCCTCGGATAGGATTCTACGAGCAGCACTTC	CATSGQGPRIGFYEQHF
TRBV19	TRBJ2-7	TRBD2	16	-	TGTGCCAGTAGTAGAGCCGGACTAGCGGACTCCTACGAGCAGTACTTC	CASSRAGLADSYEQYF
TRBV19	TRBJ1-1	TRBD1	17	-	TGTGCCAGTAGTATAGGTTTGAGACAGGGAGTAGGGACTGAAGCTTTCTTT	CASSIGLRQGVGTEAFF
TRBV14	TRBJ2-7	TRBD2	15	few	TGTGCCAGCAGCCAAACCGGGACTAGCGGGAGCTCGCAGTACTTC	CASSQTGTSGSSQYF
TRBV7-9	TRBJ2-7	-	14	many	TGTGCCAGCAGCTCAAGGGCGCAAGTCTACGAGCAGTACTTC	CASSSRAQVYEQYF
TRBV19	TRBJ1-5	-	15	-	TGTGCCAGTAGTTGGACGGGGGGAGGCAATCAGCCCCAGCATTTT	CASSWTGGGNQPQHF
TRBV2	TRBJ2-7	-	13	-	TGTGCCAGCGTAGGCAGACACTCCTACGAGCAGTACTTC	CASVGRHSYEQYF
TRBV10-3	TRBJ1-5	TRBD1	16	-	TGTGCCATCAGTGAACCTTTCGGACAGGGTGGTCAGCCCCAGCATTTT	CAISEPFGQGGQPQHF
TRBV5-1	TRBJ1-1	TRBD1	15	-	TGCGCCAGCAGCTCCGGCGAGGGGGCGTGGGCTGAAGCTTTCTTT	CASSSGEGAWAEAFF
TRBV7-9	TRBJ1-1	-	15	-	TGTGCCAGCAGCTTAGCGGGGGCGGAGAACACTGAAGCTTTCTTT	CASSLAGAENTEAFF
TRBV6-1	TRBJ1-1	-	16	-	TGTGCCAGCAGCTTTAAATGGGGCCCTATGAACACTGAAGCTTTCTTT	CASSFKWGPMNTEAFF
TRBV6-1	TRBJ1-6	-	16	few	TGTGCCAGCAGCCCTCAAAGGTCCCACCCGAATTCACCCCTCCACTTT	CASSPQRSHPNSPLHF
TRBV24-1	TRBJ1-1	-	14	-	TGTGCCACCAGTGACCCCGGGACGGGAACTGAAGCTTTCTTT	CATSDPGTGTEAFF
TRBV7-2	TRBJ1-2	TRBD1	15	many	TGTGCCAGCAGCATACTAACAGGGGGCAGGGGTGGCTACACCTTC	CASSILTGGRGGYTF
TRBV24-1	TRBJ1-2	TRBD1	15	-	TGTGCCACCAGTGGGGCTGCACAGGGGATCTATGGCTACACCTTC	CATSGAAQGIYGYTF
TRBV7-2	TRBJ2-1	TRBD2	16	-	TGTGCCAGCAGCTTAGGGGGCGGCGGGAGGGCAAATGAGCAGTTCTTC	CASSLGGGGRANEQFF
TRBV7-8	TRBJ1-5	-	14	-	TGTGCCAGCAGCCAATATTATAGCAATCAGCCCCAGCATTTT	CASSQYYSNQPQHF
TRBV7-9	TRBJ2-1	-	16	-	TGTGCCAGCAGCGATAGCTTTGGGAGCTCCTACAATGAGCAGTTCTTC	CASSDSFGSSYNEQFF
TRBV2	TRBJ1-5	TRBD1	16	many	TGTGCCAGCAGTGTGGGGGGGACAGGGGGCATGGAGCCCCAGCATTTT	CASSVGGTGGMEPQHF
TRBV20-1	TRBJ2-7	TRBD1	13	many	TGCAGTGCTAGAGGGGACAGGGGGGACGAGCAGTACTTC	CSARGDRGDEQYF
TRBV10-2	TRBJ2-7	TRBD2	15	-	TGTGCCGGCAGTTATTACGGGACTAGCGGGTACGAGCAGTACTTC	CAGSYYGTSGYEQYF
TRBV6-4	TRBJ1-2	-	15	-	TGTGCCAGCAGTGACTGTTGGGTACAGGGCTATGGCTACACCTTC	CASSDCWVQGYGYTF
TRBV2	TRBJ2-2	-	15	-	TGTGCCAGCAGTGGTGTTGGGTTGAACACCGGGGAGCTGTTTTTT	CASSGVGLNTGELFF
TRBV15	TRBJ2-2	TRBD2	13	-	TGTGCCACCAGCTCGGGAGGGACAGGGGAGCTGTTTTTT	CATSSGGTGELFF
TRBV19	TRBJ1-5	-	12	-	TGTGCCTGGAGTCCGGGGTCTCAGCCCCAGCATTTT	CAWSPGSQPQHF
TRBV2	TRBJ2-5	TRBD1	12	many	TGTGCCAGCAGGACAGGGGAAGAGACCCAGTACTTC	CASRTGEETQYF
TRBV6-5	TRBJ2-7	-	13	-	TGTGCCAGCAGTTACGGTAGGGATTTATGGCAGTACTTC	CASSYGRDLWQYF
TRBV20-1	TRBJ2-5	-	13	-	TGCAGTGCTAGCATCAGGGCAGGGGAGACCCAGTACTTC	CSASIRAGETQYF
TRBV5-1	TRBJ1-1	-	15	-	TGCGCCAGCAGCTTGGCCGAAGTCGGGAGGTCTGAAGCTTTCTTT	CASSLAEVGRSEAFF
TRBV10-3	TRBJ1-1	-	12	many	TGTGCCATCAGGAACTGGACCACTGAAGCTTTCTTT	CAIRNWTTEAFF
TRBV2	TRBJ2-6	-	13	-	TGTGCCAGCACCACCGACTGGTCCTACGTCCTGACTTTC	CASTTDWSYVLTF
TRBV2	TRBJ2-1	-	14	once	TGTGCCAGCAGTGGAAGCGGGCTCTACAATGAGCAGTTCTTC	CASSGSGLYNEQFF
TRBV19	TRBJ1-1	-	14	-	TGTGCCAGTAGTATAGATCGACAGGCATTTGAAGCTTTCTTT	CASSIDRQAFEAFF
TRBV2	TRBJ2-7	-	12	many	TGTGCCAGCAGTGGTTCAAACTACGAGCAGTACTTC	CASSGSNYEQYF
TRBV29-1	TRBJ1-5	TRBD1	15	-	TGCAGCGTCACCACGGGACAGGGACTAAATCAGCCCCAGCATTTT	CSVTTGQGLNQPQHF
TRBV29-1	TRBJ2-5	-	13	many	TGCAGCGTTAGCCTTACCAGCCAAGAGACCCAGTACTTC	CSVSLTSQETQYF
TRBV20-1	TRBJ1-5	-	15	-	TGCAGTGCTAGAGTTACAGGGATGGGCAATCGGCCCCAGCATTTT	CSARVTGMGNRPQHF
TRBV6-5	TRBJ1-3	-	16	-	TGTGCCAGCAGTTACTCTCCGGCGCCATCCGGAAACACCATATATTTT	CASSYSPAPSGNTIYF
TRBV7-3	TRBJ2-3	TRBD2	15	-	TGTGCCAGCAGCTCAATTGGGGGGGGAGAAGATACGCAGTATTTT	CASSSIGGGEDTQYF
TRBV24-1	TRBJ1-5	-	15	many	TGTGCCACCAGTGAGGTCGGACAAATGAATCAGCCCCAGCATTTT	CATSEVGQMNQPQHF
TRBV13	TRBJ2-1	TRBD2	13	few	TGTGCCAGCAGCTTAGGGGGAGGGTTTGAGCAGTTCTTC	CASSLGGGFEQFF
TRBV7-9	TRBJ2-6	-	16	many	TGTGCCAGCAGCCACTCGGAGCAGTCTGGGGCCAACGTCCTGACTTTC	CASSHSEQSGANVLTF
TRBV2	TRBJ2-6	-	17	-	TGTGCCAGCAGTGGTGGGGGGATCAGCTCTGGGGCCAACGTCCTGACTTTC	CASSGGGISSGANVLTF
TRBV11-1	TRBJ2-1	-	14	-	TGTGCCAGCAGCGACCCGACGGGGGCCAATGAGCAGTTCTTC	CASSDPTGANEQFF
TRBV19	TRBJ2-5	-	16	many	TGTGCCAGTAGTCCACGTCCGGGGGGCGAGGGGGAGACCCAGTACTTC	CASSPRPGGEGETQYF
TRBV15	TRBJ1-5	TRBD1	16	-	TGTGCCACCAGCACCAAGCGACAGGGGAGCGGCGAGACCCAGCATTTT	CATSTKRQGSGETQHF
TRBV19	TRBJ1-5	-	13	many	TGTGCCAGTAGTATAAGGACAGATCAGCCCCAGCATTTT	CASSIRTDQPQHF
TRBV20-1	TRBJ1-1	-	14	few	TGCAGTGCGCAGATGACACGAATGAACACTGAAGCTTTCTTT	CSAQMTRMNTEAFF
TRBV9	TRBJ1-5	-	15	many	TGTGCCAGCGGAAGGGACCTTAATAGCAATCAGCCCCAGCATTTT	CASGRDLNSNQPQHF
TRBV20-1	TRBJ2-2	-	12	few	TGCAGTGCTAGTTGGGTTACCGGGGAGCTGTTTTTT	CSASWVTGELFF
TRBV20-1	TRBJ2-3	-	14	-	TGCAGTGCTAGTTTGACAGGTATTCCAGATACGCAGTATTTT	CSASLTGIPDTQYF
TRBV7-6	TRBJ2-5	TRBD1	14	many	TGTGCCAGCAGCGGCGGACAGGGGGGAGAGACCCAGTACTTC	CASSGGQGGETQYF
TRBV10-2	TRBJ2-7	-	12	-	TGCGCCAGCAGTGATAAGGGGGAACGGCAGTACTTC	CASSDKGERQYF
TRBV9	TRBJ2-5	TRBD2	16	few	TGTGCCAGCAGCGTAGGAGGTTTTGGGGACTATAAGACCCAGTACTTC	CASSVGGFGDYKTQYF
TRBV4-2	TRBJ1-6	TRBD1	15	-	TGTGCCAGCAGCCAAGAACAGGGGGTGAATTCACCCCTCCACTTT	CASSQEQGVNSPLHF
TRBV10-3	TRBJ2-5	-	16	few	TGTGCCAGCAGTGAAGGGTCAGGGGGGCGCCAAGAGACCCAGTACTTC	CASSEGSGGRQETQYF
TRBV12-3/TRBV12-4	TRBJ2-1	-	14	-	TGTGCCAGCAGTTTCGCAGGGGGGTACAATGAGCAGTTCTTC	CASSFAGGYNEQFF
TRBV25-1	TRBJ2-1	TRBD2	15	-	TGTGCCAGCAGTGGGTCTAGCGGGGGGTTCAATGAGCAGTTCTTC	CASSGSSGGFNEQFF
TRBV20-1	TRBJ2-3	TRBD1	16	few	TGCAGTGCTAGAGATATCGGTGGACAGGGATTTGATACGCAGTATTTT	CSARDIGGQGFDTQYF
TRBV29-1	TRBJ1-1	TRBD1	14	-	TGCAGCATCCGACAGGGGTTGCGGAACACTGAAGCTTTCTTT	CSIRQGLRNTEAFF